This T cell receptor (beta chain) was obtained from a study of blood T cell repertoires in COVID-19. Study information: Some COVID-19 samples were acute and others convalescent; all came from the United States, Italy and Spain. The analysed material was cDNA or gDNA that came from T cells, B-cell-depleted T cells, or PBMCs.

Trimming removed 6 bases at V and 1 base at J, with 8 bases between. Germline loops: CDR1 MNHEY, CDR2 SMNVEV (reference sequence). The CDR3 has 13 residues. Original analysis: Scientists estimated how many nucleated cells there were by amplifying reference gene primers. The method was immunoSEQ multiplex PCR; TCRdb's version includes in-frame clones alone and lacks a portion of them. From that table come the V and J calls and clone size; the DNA was used to work out D and trimming. The table has 91,000 or so clones, around 87% seen once. The sequenced material came from peripheral blood. This sequence was found in a human donor in a cohort sampled during active COVID-19. The chain carries TRBV27 and TRBJ2-3; perhaps TRBD1 as D (5 bases). The CDR3 here is CASRGLGTDTQYF. The CDR3 bases are TGTGCCAGCAGGGGGCTGGGCACAGATACGCAGTATTTT.